Described below is a single TCR beta chain sequence and its context. What antigen it recognizes has not been identified. These data originate in a study of cytomegalovirus exposure and HLA in healthy donors (TCRdb year 2017). Looking at the study overall: An earlier analysis of fewer than 750 of the donors reported 250 to 300 Gb of sequence data and 95 million to 130 million unique TCR beta sequences obtained from about 170 million T cells. Alongside the repertoire data, information on donor age, sex, ethnicity and CMV serostatus was compiled. To study patterns of TCR occurrence, a later analysis re-analyzed previously published TCR beta repertoires from 600 to 750 donors and added high-resolution HLA genotyping. In addition to the first cohort of 666 subjects, a separate validation cohort of over 90 different subjects was used. An early release covering roughly 580 HLA-typed donors comprised around 300 gigabases of sequencing data and approximately 85 million unique TCR sequences. In a later genetic analysis, genome-wide SNP genotypes for about three fifths of the roughly 670 donors were used, and that subset was treated as a discovery cohort. The number of typed donors differed by locus: about 629-630 for A, B, C, DRB1 and DQB1; 522 for DQA1; 606 for DPA1; and roughly 490 for DPB1. All discovery cohort repertoires had been generated on a single sequencing platform. The genetic ancestry cluster associated with self-reported Caucasian donors included 81% of the 398 genotyped donors. Using immunosequencing, the study profiled T cell repertoires from around 680 subjects and related those repertoires to cytomegalovirus serostatus. Class I and class II HLA loci were covered by the typing at four-digit resolution. Five DR-DQ haplotypes were treated as single units for association and clustering because of strong linkage in the cohort. Among about 400 genotyped donors of the cohort, an average of approximately 240,000 unique TCR beta nucleotide sequences was sequenced per donor, of which roughly 18% were non-productive. The aim of the study was to test whether cataloging public T cell receptors could identify signatures of past pathogen exposure. Rather than drawing on any new phenotypic data, the later analysis identified candidate immune exposures from TCR beta sequences and the way those sequences occurred across donors. To predict cytomegalovirus infection status, the study brought together high-throughput TCR immunosequencing, statistical association of individual TCRs with disease status, and machine learning. An earlier analysis of approximately 630 of the donors applied high-throughput TCR beta sequencing to assess whether each TCR beta V gene segment acted as functional or pseudogenic. Study-wide findings and limitations: Immune exposure information for the cohort was limited to CMV serostatus. In vitro tests confirmed that a few of the cytomegalovirus-associated TCR beta chains recognize cytomegalovirus antigens. HLA typing was unavailable for some donors at each locus, so association tests used only the typed subset. A later analysis found that HLA-associated TCR beta chains were more clonally expanded and had lower generation probabilities than equally common non-associated chains. Most TCR sequences were seen in very few donors, while some public TCRs were found in many individuals. Correlated functional status among segregating V segments might be attributable to linkage disequilibrium, but an unknown experimental factor could not be ruled out. At a false discovery rate of 0.05, a later analysis linked some 17,000 TCR beta sequences to specific HLA alleles. Strong co-occurrence of HLA alleles, especially DR and DQ, made assigning TCR associations to individual alleles difficult. A further reported finding was that TCR beta sequences accurately predicted the HLA-A and HLA-B alleles for most subjects in the first cohort. Several of the top co-occurrence clusters appeared to be linked to parvovirus B19, influenza, CMV and Epstein-Barr virus, according to a later analysis. Most CMV-associated TCR beta chains appeared to be HLA-restricted in a later analysis, and the HLA associations seemed to be driven largely by CMV exposure. In an earlier analysis of more than 500 of the donors, most TCR beta V segments appeared in productive rearrangements about 87% or about 30% of the time, broadly matching IMGT annotations. According to a later genetic analysis, donors in an Asian-associated ancestry cluster had fewer N-insertions in productive TCRs than the approximately 690-donor mean. The study listed over 150 TCR beta chains as associated with cytomegalovirus. This cohort had only TCR beta chains sequenced, and the lack of alpha or paired-chain data limited which features could be detected. In a later analysis, TCR association rates were found to vary across HLA loci, with the most associated TCRs seen for DRB1 alleles and the fewest for HLA-C alleles. The classifier was reported to diagnose cytomegalovirus status with high specificity and sensitivity in both the original cohort and the validation cohort. A group of highly shared sequence variants was considered likely to be a technical artifact of the sequencing pipeline. Because counts were too low, fewer than 20 rarely observed V segments, including chromosome 9 orphons, were excluded from the earlier analysis of some 590 of the donors. A later genetic analysis associated a missense DCLRE1C variant with V-gene and J-gene trimming of TCR beta chains, and an independent cohort replicated the association. The authors suggested that the approach could potentially be extended to other disease states and immunological phenotypes. Sequencing depth was assumed to be roughly uniform across donors in the presence/absence analyses, though that assumption may not hold.

Receptor libraries were prepared by the immunoSEQ multiplex PCR assay. For the multiplex PCR, a mixture combining 60 forward primers for TCR Vbeta segments and 13 reverse primers for TCR Jbeta segments was used. The CDR3 region of rearranged TCR beta genes was amplified from genomic DNA by a multiplex PCR assay. The Illumina HiSeq System was used to sequence the amplified TCR beta libraries as 87-base-pair reads. Per the authors' processing: In a later analysis, tens of millions of unique TCR beta chains were counted across the approximately 620 repertoires, and around 10 million of these chains were shared by at least two donors. A nearest-neighbor algorithm error-corrected the raw reads and collapsed the reads into unique sequences, merging closely related sequences to remove PCR and sequencing errors. Alignment of CDR3 sequences to IMGT reference sequences was used to assign V, D and J gene segments. Each retained sequence needed at least a six-nucleotide match to both a V gene segment and a J gene segment. Rearrangements were classified as productive when the CDR3 lacked stop codons and remained in frame with V and J, and all other rearrangements were classified as non-productive. Following IMGT convention, CDR3 was defined as the stretch from the second conserved V-encoded cysteine up to the conserved J-encoded phenylalanine. In an earlier analysis of around 570 of the donors, sequences lacking an unambiguous match to a single V gene segment were excluded. In an earlier analysis of roughly 600 of the donors, a V segment was called functional when productive rearrangements were above 56.7%, and segregating when the standard deviation between donors exceeded 5%. A statistical classification framework was developed to diagnose cytomegalovirus status using the catalog of TCR beta chain sequences. A later analysis assigned V and J genes by comparing TCR nucleotide sequences with IMGT/GENE-DB human TR gene sequences. Using the TCRdist pipeline, a later analysis assigned CDR3 sequences along with most-parsimonious VDJ recombination scenarios. In a later analysis, every TCR beta chain was defined by the combination of its CDR3 amino acid sequence and its V-gene family, and reads without a unique V-gene family were dropped. As a way to deal with suspected cross-contamination and a sequencing artifact, a later analysis dropped 450 to 600 nucleotide sequences that were highly shared and had low generation probability. A later analysis calculated a clonal expansion index for each public chain from normalized within-repertoire ranks of inferred template counts. Generation probabilities in a later analysis came from a VDJ recombination model fitted to out-of-frame rearrangements, and those results were checked against IGoR. Hypergeometric tests were used in a later analysis to score TCR-TCR, TCR-HLA and TCR-CMV co-occurrence, with a repertoire-size bias correction applied to the TCR pairs. False discovery rates were estimated in a later analysis by permuting HLA or CMV assignments 20 times. A later analysis grouped co-occurring TCRs with DBSCAN, adding TCRdist sequence similarity when clustering within HLA-allele-positive subsets. For co-occurrence clustering, repertoires with fewer than 30,000 or more than 120,000 public chains were excluded, along with roughly 5 repertoires with anomalous nucleotide sharing. TCRdb obtained this table from immuneACCESS and retained in-frame rearrangements with V and J assigned. These tables miss some clones; where compared with another copy, unresolved V genes account for less than half of the shortfall, and the remainder is unexplained. V and J calls and clone size are as listed in that table; D and trimming were resolved from the DNA. This sample's table carries some 70,000 clones. The ten top clones hold less than 6% of the sample.

The cohort comprised under 700 healthy bone marrow donors. At the time of sampling, every cohort member was nominally healthy, though immune exposures that went unrecorded were likely present. The donor was CMV seronegative and belonged to the group of approximately 320 seronegative cohort members. A peripheral blood sample was collected from each donor, and TCR beta sequencing was performed on peripheral blood mononuclear cells. The Qiagen DNeasy Blood Extraction Kit was used to extract genomic DNA from the blood cell samples. Sequencing was done on a sample of PBMCs. The clonotype was recovered from a middle-aged man in good health and CMV-seronegative.

CDR3 loop: CASSGGGTDYEQYF. The DNA sequence is given as TGTGCCAGCAGCGGGGGGGGTACCGATTACGAGCAGTACTTC. This receptor chain uses TRBV6-1 and TRBJ2-7; 8 middle bases align to TRBD2. From the germline V gene, CDR1 is MNHNS and CDR2 is SASEGT. At the junction V is shortened by 6 bases and J by 4 bases; bases outside the gene matches: 8. The CDR3 contains 14 residues, cysteine and phenylalanine counted. The CDR3 DNA has 42 bases and is translated from base 1.